The TCR beta chain under discussion was sequenced for a study of blood T cell repertoires in COVID-19. Study information: Samples came from the United States, Italy and Spain, spanning acute and convalescent COVID-19.

The CDR3 extends over 15 amino acids. CDR1 is MDHEN and CDR2 is SYDVKM in the germline V gene. J was trimmed by 7 bases and V by 4 bases; bases with no gene match: 7. Patients at the Seattle site were enrolled during active infection and followed longitudinally. Original processing notes: Estimation of nucleated cell counts was performed using reference gene primer amplification. Sequenced by immunoSEQ multiplex PCR; TCRdb stores in-frame clones only, minus some. The DNA was the basis for D and trimming; V, J and clone size are from that table. This table has tens of thousands of clones, 75% to 85% appearing once.

The TCR was taken from a man aged 25-45 years with COVID-19, enrolled during active disease. V usage is TRBV28 and J usage is TRBJ2-4; 10 nucleotides agree with TRBD2. Input material: peripheral blood. The CDR3 protein is CASSSSSGRFNIQYF. CDR3 in DNA: TGTGCCAGCAGTTCGTCTAGCGGGAGATTTAACATTCAGTACTTC.